Only a few counts were recorded for the clone carrying this TCR beta chain. The target antigen is unknown. This record comes from a study of yellow fever vaccine responses in identical twins. Study-wide results and caveats: Convergence reportedly seemed to mark part of the twins' vaccine T cell response, with personalization marking the rest.

CDR1 is LGHNA, CDR2 YNFKEQ, per germline. The CDR3 has 12 residues. V gave up 3 bases and J gave up 8 bases, with 8 bases separating them. TCRdb used MiXCR to reprocess the RT-PCR reads, holding one entry per CDR3 protein. The repertoire holds about 2,300 distinct CDR3 sequences, approximately 8.3% seen once, with roughly 5.4% in the top ten. The source material was T cells from blood (PBMCs), unsorted or a sorted subset (not recorded which), sampled 2 years after vaccination. The TCR sequence derives from a woman younger than 30 who received the yellow fever vaccine. This chain joins TRBV4-2 and TRBJ1-3, with D maybe TRBD1 (5 bases). The DNA of the CDR3 is TGTGCCAGCAGCCAGGCGGGGGACACCATATATTTT. It encodes CASSQAGDTIYF.